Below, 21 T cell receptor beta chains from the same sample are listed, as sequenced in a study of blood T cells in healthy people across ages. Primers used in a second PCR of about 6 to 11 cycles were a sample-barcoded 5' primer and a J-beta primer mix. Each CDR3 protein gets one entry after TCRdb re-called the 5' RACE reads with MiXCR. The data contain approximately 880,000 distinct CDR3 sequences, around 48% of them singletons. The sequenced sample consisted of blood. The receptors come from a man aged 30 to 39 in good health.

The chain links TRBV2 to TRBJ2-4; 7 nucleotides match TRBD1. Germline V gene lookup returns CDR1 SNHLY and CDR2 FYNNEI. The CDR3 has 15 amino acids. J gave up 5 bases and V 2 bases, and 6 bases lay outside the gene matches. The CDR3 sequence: CASSELGQSQNIQYF. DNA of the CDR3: TGTGCCAGCAGTGAACTGGGACAGAGTCAAAACATTCAGTACTTC.

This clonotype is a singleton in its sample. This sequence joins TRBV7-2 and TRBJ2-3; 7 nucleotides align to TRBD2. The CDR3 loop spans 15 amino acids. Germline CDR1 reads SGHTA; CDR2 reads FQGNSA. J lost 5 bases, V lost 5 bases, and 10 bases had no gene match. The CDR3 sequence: CASSLTGGSIDTQYF. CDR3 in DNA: TGTGCCAGCAGCCTTACCGGGGGGAGTATAGATACGCAGTATTTT.

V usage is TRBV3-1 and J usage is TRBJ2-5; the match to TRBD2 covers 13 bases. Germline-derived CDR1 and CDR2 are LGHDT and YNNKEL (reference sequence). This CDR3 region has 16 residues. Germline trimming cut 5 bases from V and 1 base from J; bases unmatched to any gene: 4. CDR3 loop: CASSERLAGGQETQYF. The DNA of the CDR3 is TGTGCCAGCAGCGAAAGACTAGCGGGGGGCCAAGAGACCCAGTACTTC.

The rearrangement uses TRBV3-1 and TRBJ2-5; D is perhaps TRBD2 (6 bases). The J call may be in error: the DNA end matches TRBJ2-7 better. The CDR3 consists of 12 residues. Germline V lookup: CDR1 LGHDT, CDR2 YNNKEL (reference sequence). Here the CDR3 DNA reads TGTGCCAGCACCGGCGGGGCTAACGAGCAGTACTTC. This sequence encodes CASTGGANEQYF.

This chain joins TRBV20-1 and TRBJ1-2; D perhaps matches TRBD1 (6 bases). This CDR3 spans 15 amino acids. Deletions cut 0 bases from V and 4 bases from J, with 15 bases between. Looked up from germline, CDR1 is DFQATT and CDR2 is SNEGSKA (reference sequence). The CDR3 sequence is CSARDAKGGFYGYTF. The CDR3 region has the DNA TGCAGTGCTAGAGATGCCAAGGGGGGGTTCTATGGCTACACCTTC.

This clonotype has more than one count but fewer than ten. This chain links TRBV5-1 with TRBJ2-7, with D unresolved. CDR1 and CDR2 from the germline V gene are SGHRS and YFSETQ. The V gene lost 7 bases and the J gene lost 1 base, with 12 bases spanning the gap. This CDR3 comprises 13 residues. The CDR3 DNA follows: TGCGCCAGCCGGGTCCTCGCTTCCTACGAGCAGTACTTC. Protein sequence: CASRVLASYEQYF.

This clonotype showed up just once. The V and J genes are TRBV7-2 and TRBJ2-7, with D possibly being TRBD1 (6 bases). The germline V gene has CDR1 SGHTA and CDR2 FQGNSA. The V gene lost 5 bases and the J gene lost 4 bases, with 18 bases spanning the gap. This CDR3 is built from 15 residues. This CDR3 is CASSPDRLRRYEQYF. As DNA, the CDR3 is TGTGCCAGCAGCCCGGACAGACTCCGGAGATACGAGCAGTACTTC.

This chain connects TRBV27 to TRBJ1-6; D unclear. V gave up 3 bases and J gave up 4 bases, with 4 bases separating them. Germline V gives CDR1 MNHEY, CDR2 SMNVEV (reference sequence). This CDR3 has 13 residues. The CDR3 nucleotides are TGTGCCAGCAGTTTCCTTTATAATTCACCCCTCCACTTT. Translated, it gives CASSFLYNSPLHF.

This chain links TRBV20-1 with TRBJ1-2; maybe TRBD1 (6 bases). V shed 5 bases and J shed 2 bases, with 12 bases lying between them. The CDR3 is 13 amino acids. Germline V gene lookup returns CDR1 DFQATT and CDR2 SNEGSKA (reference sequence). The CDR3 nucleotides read TGCAGTGCTGGGACGGGGGCCAACTATGGCTACACCTTC. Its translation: CSAGTGANYGYTF.

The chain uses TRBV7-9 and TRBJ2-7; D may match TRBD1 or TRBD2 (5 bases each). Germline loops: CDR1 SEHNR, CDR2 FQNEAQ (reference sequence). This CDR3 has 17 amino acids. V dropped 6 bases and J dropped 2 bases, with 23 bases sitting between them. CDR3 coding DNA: TGTGCCAGCAGTTATAAAGGGAAGACAGACTACCCCTACGAGCAGTACTTC. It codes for CASSYKGKTDYPYEQYF.

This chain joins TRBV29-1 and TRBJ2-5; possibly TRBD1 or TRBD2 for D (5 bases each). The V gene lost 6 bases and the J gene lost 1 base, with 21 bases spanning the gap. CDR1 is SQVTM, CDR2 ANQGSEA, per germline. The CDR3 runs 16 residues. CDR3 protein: CSVYRGPGSSQETQYF. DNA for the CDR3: TGCAGCGTCTACAGAGGTCCAGGGAGTAGCCAAGAGACCCAGTACTTC. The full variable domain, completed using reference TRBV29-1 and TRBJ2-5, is SAVISQKPSRDICQRGTSLTIQCQVDSQVTMMFWYRQQPGQSLTLIATANQGSEATYESGFVIDKFPISRPNLTFSTLTVSNMSPEDSSIYLCSVYRGPGSSQETQYFGPGTRLLVL.

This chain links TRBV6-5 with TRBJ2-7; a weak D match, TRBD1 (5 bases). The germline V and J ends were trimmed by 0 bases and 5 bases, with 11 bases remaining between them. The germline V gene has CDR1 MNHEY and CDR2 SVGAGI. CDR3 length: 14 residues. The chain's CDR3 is CASSYSQGVHEQYF. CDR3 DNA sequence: TGTGCCAGCAGTTACTCCCAGGGCGTGCACGAGCAGTACTTC.

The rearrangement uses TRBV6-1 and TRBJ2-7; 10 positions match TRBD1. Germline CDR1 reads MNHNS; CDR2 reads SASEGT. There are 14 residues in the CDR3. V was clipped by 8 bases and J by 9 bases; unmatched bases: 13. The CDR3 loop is CASEGPGQGLRQYF. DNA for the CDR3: TGTGCCAGCGAGGGGCCGGGACAGGGGCTGAGGCAGTACTTC.

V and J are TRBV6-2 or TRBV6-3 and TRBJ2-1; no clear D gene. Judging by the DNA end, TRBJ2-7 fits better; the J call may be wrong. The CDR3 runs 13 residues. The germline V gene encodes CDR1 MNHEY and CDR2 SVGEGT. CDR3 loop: CASSGGSYNEQYF. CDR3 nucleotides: TGTGCCAGCAGTGGCGGCAGCTACAATGAGCAGTACTTC.

The CDR3 DNA reads as TGCAGTGCCAAGCCACAGACGAGCAATCAGCCCCAGCATTTT. Translating it yields CSAKPQTSNQPQHF. The V and J genes are TRBV20-1 and TRBJ1-5; no definite D call. This CDR3 spans 14 amino acids. The V and J ends lost 6 bases and 1 base respectively, with 13 bases between them. Germline lookup yields CDR1 DFQATT and CDR2 SNEGSKA (reference sequence).

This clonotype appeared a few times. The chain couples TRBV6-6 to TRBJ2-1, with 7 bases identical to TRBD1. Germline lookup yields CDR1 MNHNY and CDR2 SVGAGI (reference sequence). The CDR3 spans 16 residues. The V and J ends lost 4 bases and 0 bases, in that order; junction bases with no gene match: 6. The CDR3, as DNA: TGTGCCAGCAGTTCCCCGGGACAGACCTCCTACAATGAGCAGTTCTTC. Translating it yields CASSSPGQTSYNEQFF.

The CDR3 nucleotides read TGTGCCAGCAGCTTAACTCAGGGCCAAGAGACCCAGTACTTC. Its translation: CASSLTQGQETQYF. The gene calls are TRBV7-2 and TRBJ2-5; maybe TRBD1 (5 bases). Trimming cost V 2 bases and J 1 base, with 8 bases left between them. Germline V gene data show CDR1 as SGHTA and CDR2 as FQGNSA. The CDR3 loop spans 14 amino acids. Complete variable domain (other parts from reference TRBV7-2 and TRBJ2-5): GAGVSQSPSNKVTEKGKDVELRCDPISGHTALYWYRQSLGQGLEFLIYFQGNSAPDKSGLPSDRFSAERTGGSVSTLTIQRTQQEDSAVYLCASSLTQGQETQYFGPGTRLLVL.

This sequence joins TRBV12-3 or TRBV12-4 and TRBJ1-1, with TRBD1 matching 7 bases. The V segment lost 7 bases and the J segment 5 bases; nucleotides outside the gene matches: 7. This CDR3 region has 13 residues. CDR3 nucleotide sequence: TGTGCCAGCATTACCGGACAGGCGACTGAAGCTTTCTTT. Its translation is CASITGQATEAFF.

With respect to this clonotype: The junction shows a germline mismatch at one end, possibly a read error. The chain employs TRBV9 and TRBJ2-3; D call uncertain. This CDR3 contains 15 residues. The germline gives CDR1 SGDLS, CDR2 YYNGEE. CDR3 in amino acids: CASSVAPGSTDAQYF. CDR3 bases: TGTGCCAGCAGCGTAGCTCCAGGAAGCACAGATGCGCAGTATTTT.

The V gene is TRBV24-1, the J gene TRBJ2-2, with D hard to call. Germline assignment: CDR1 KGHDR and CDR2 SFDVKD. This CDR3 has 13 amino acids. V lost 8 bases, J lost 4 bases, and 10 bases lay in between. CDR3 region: CATTEALTGELFF. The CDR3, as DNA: TGTGCCACCACCGAGGCCCTCACCGGGGAGCTGTTTTTT.

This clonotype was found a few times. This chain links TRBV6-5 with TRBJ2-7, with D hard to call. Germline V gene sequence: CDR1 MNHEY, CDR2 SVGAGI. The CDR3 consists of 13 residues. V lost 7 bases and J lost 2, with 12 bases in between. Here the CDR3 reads CASIETRTYEQYF. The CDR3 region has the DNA TGTGCCAGCATCGAGACTCGAACCTACGAGCAGTACTTC.